Shown below are 7 T cell receptor beta chains from a single sample sequenced in a study of blood T cells in healthy people across ages. Combining a sample-barcoded 5' primer with a J-beta primer mix, a second PCR ran for about 7 to 12 cycles. TCRdb reprocessed the 5' RACE reads via MiXCR and lists one record per CDR3 protein. The table lists over 1.5 million distinct CDR3 sequences, roughly 50% of them singletons. Material: blood. The receptors were gathered from a woman in her 40s in good health.

The J gene is TRBJ2-5, the V gene TRBV2; a weak D match, TRBD2 (6 bases). This CDR3 has 13 amino acids. The germline V gene encodes CDR1 SNHLY and CDR2 FYNNEI. The V end lost 3 bases, the J end lost 10 bases, and 15 bases lay between the germline ends. CDR3 in DNA: TGTGCCAGCAGTGAGACTAGAGGAGGAGTCCAGTACTTC. This gives the protein CASSETRGGVQYF.

The chain recombines TRBV6-2 or TRBV6-3 with TRBJ1-5, with 7 bases lining up with TRBD1. CDR1 and CDR2 from the germline V gene are MNHEY and SVGEGT. CDR3 length: 16 amino acids. With V trimmed by 0 bases and J by 0 bases, 2 bases remained unmatched. The CDR3 region is CASSYSTGHSNQPQHF. The CDR3, as DNA: TGTGCCAGCAGTTACTCGACAGGGCATAGCAATCAGCCCCAGCATTTT.

This clonotype was found a few times. CDR3 loop: CASSVVAGDIQYF. The CDR3 region has the DNA TGTGCCAGCAGCGTAGTGGCCGGGGACATTCAGTACTTC. The V call is TRBV9, the J call TRBJ2-4; D perhaps matches TRBD2 (5 bases). V lost 0 bases to trimming and J lost 8 bases, with 9 bases between them. The CDR3 extends over 13 amino acids. Germline CDR1 is SGDLS and CDR2 is YYNGEE.

This clonotype was detected only a few times. The CDR3 sequence is CASSSERGGVTDTQYF. The DNA for the CDR3 is TGTGCCAGCAGTTCAGAGCGGGGGGGCGTAACAGATACGCAGTATTTT. The chain couples TRBV28 to TRBJ2-3; the match to TRBD2 covers 10 bases. V was clipped by 4 bases and J by 3 bases; unmatched bases: 7. Per germline, CDR1 MDHEN and CDR2 SYDVKM. The CDR3 contains 16 residues.

In this sample, this clonotype turned up a few times. V usage is TRBV7-8 and J usage is TRBJ2-1; D is ambiguous. Per the germline V gene, CDR1 is SGHVS and CDR2 is FQNEAQ. V was pared by 3 bases and J by 9 bases, with 12 bases between. The length of the CDR3 is 13 residues. CDR3 sequence reads: CASSLIKISEQFF. The CDR3, as DNA: TGTGCCAGCAGCTTGATCAAAATTAGTGAGCAGTTCTTC. The variable domain in full, with the rest retrieved from reference TRBV7-8 and TRBJ2-1, is GAGVSQSPRYKVAKRGQDVALRCDPISGHVSLFWYQQALGQGPEFLTYFQNEAQLDKSGLPSDRFFAERPEGSVSTLKIQRTQQEDSAVYLCASSLIKISEQFFGPGTRLTVL.

This chain uses TRBV4-3 with TRBJ2-7, with 7 nucleotides matching TRBD2. With V trimmed by 4 bases and J by 2 bases, 8 bases remained unmatched. Germline CDR1 and CDR2: LGHNA and YSLEER. CDR3 length equals 15 residues. CDR3 sequence reads: CASSLQRDGTYEQYF. The DNA of the CDR3 is TGCGCCAGCAGCCTTCAGCGGGATGGAACCTACGAGCAGTACTTC.

This clonotype came up a few times. The J gene is TRBJ2-4, the V gene TRBV12-3 or TRBV12-4; D tentatively fits TRBD1 or TRBD2 (5 bases each). This CDR3 is built from 13 residues. Trimming pared 7 bases from V and 15 bases from J, leaving 22 bases between. Here the CDR3 reads CASTRGGTQDRYF. Here the CDR3 DNA reads TGTGCCAGCACCCGAGGTGGGACCCAAGACCGGTACTTC.